The T cell receptor beta chain under discussion was sequenced for a study of blood T cell repertoires in COVID-19. Overall study context: There were acute and convalescent COVID-19 samples, and they came from the United States, Italy and Spain. PBMCs, B-cell-depleted T cells, or T cells provided the cDNA or gDNA that made up the material.

Authors' analysis steps: By means of reference gene primer amplification, nucleated cell counts were estimated. Assay used: immunoSEQ multiplex PCR; TCRdb lists only in-frame clones, some missing. V and J calls and clone size are those listed in that table; D and trimming were worked out from the DNA. Of about 60,000 clones listed, about 87% are singletons. This CDR3 comprises 13 residues. Unmatched junction bases numbered 4, after V lost 3 bases and J lost 6 bases. In germline, CDR1 is MDHEN, CDR2 SYDVKM. This clone occurred once. Sequencing was done on a sample of peripheral blood. The chain uses TRBV28 and TRBJ1-2, with 7 bases fitting TRBD1. This receptor was obtained from a man in his 60s with acute or convalescent COVID-19. In nucleotides, the CDR3 is TGTGCCAGCAGTTTTCCAGGGGGTGATGGCTACACCTTC. It translates to CASSFPGGDGYTF.